This T cell receptor beta chain was found in a study of radiation and T cells in renal cell carcinoma. Using immunoSEQ multiplex PCR, the repertoire was profiled, and TCRdb retains in-frame clones only, with some absent. This sample has some 150,000 clones, with approximately 88% found just once. To note about this clone: The antigen remains unidentified.

Broader study findings: Pretreatment tumor biopsies were lacking, so baseline clonotypes are unknown.

The time point here: blood 2 weeks post-SBRT. The treatment denotes: 15 Gy SBRT to primary tumor, nephrectomy 4 weeks later. Blood was sampled at baseline, 2 weeks and 4 weeks after SBRT. The receptor was isolated from a woman between 50 and 59 years old with renal cell carcinoma. Sequencing was performed on blood, taken from a patient whose treatment included radiotherapy and nephrectomy.

DNA for the CDR3: TGCGCCAGCAGCGATACAGGGGAAGAGCAGTACTTC. It is translated as CASSDTGEEQYF. The chain recombines TRBV10-1 with TRBJ2-7; TRBD1 matches 7 bases. Germline V gene lookup returns CDR1 WNHNN and CDR2 SYGVQD (reference sequence). V lost 6 bases to trimming and J lost 7 bases; unmatched junction nucleotides: 6. This CDR3 spans 12 amino acids.